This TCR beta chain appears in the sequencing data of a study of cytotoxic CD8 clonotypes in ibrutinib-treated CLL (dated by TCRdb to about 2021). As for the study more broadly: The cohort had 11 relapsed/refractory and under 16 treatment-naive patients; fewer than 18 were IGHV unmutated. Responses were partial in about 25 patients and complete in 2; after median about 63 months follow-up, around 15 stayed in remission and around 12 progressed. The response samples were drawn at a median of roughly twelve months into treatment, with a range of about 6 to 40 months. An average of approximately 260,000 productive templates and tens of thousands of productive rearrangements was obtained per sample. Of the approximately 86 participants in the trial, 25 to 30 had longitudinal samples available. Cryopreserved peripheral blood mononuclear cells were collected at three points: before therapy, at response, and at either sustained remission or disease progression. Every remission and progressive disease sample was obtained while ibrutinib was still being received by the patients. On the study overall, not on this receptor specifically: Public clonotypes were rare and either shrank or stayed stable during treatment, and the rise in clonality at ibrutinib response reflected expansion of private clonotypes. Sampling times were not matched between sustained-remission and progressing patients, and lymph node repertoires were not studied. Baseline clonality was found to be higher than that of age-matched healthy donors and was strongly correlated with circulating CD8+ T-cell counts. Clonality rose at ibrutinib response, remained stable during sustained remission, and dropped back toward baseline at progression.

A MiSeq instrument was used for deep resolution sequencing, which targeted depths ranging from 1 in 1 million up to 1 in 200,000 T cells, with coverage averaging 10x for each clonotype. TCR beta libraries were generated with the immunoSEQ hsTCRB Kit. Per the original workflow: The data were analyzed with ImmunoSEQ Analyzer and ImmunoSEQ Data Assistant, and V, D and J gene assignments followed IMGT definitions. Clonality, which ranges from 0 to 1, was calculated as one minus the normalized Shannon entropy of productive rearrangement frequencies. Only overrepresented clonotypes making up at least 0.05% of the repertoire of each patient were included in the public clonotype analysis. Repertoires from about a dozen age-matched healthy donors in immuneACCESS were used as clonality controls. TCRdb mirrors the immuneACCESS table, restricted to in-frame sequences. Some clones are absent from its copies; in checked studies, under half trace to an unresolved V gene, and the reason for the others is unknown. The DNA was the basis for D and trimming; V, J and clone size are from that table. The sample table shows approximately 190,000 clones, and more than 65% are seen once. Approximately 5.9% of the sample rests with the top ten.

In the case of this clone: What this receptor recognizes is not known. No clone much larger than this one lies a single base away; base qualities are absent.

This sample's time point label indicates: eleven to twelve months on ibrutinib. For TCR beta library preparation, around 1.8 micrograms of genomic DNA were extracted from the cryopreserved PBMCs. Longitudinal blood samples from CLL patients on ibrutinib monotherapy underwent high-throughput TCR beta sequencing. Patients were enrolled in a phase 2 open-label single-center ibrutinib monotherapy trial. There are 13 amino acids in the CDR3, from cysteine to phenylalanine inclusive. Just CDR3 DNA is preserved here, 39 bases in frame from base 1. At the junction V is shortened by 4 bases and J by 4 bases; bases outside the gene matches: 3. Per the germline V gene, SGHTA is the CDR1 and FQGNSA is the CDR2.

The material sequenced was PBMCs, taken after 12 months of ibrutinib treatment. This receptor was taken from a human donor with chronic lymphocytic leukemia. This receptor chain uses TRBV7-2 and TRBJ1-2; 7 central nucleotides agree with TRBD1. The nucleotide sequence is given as TGTGCCAGCAGCTGGACAGGCTCCTATGGCTACACCTTC. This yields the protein CASSWTGSYGYTF.